This T cell receptor beta chain was recovered during a study of blood T cells in healthy people across ages. V was pared by 0 bases and J by 4 bases, with 13 bases between. The CDR3 runs 16 residues. Germline CDR1 SGHRS, CDR2 YFSETQ. The donors, aged roughly 6 to 90, were healthy Caucasians from Russia. Ten milliliters of peripheral blood were drawn from each donor. The table lists this clonotype with a few counts. Next came a second PCR, run for about 6 to 12 cycles, which used a sample-barcoded 5' primer along with a J-beta primer mix. One entry per CDR3 protein, called by TCRdb with MiXCR from the 5' RACE reads. The profile shows 750,000 to 950,000 distinct CDR3 sequences, roughly 24% of them singletons. The same specimen was also included in a second study, on T cells of mothers and their children. That source notes: Three healthy Caucasian mothers, along with their six children, served as the donors.

This rearrangement joins TRBV5-1 to TRBJ2-2; no firm D call. The sample was blood. This clonotype was obtained from a boy aged 10-17 years in good health. CDR3 DNA: TGCGCCAGCAGCTTGGCCACGGCAGTCGTCACCGGGGAGCTGTTTTTT. Translating it yields CASSLATAVVTGELFF.